The clone carrying this TCR beta chain was picked up one time. Its antigen is currently unknown. The content of samples before DNA extraction was roughly 0.95-11 million cryopreserved PBMC. CDR1 and CDR2 from the germline V gene are GTSNPN and SVGIG (reference sequence). The CDR3 sequence is 14 residues long. Trimming took 4 bases from V and 3 from J, leaving 16 bases between them. This record comes from a study of long-term antiretroviral therapy in people with HIV. Study results and caveats: Compared with controls, HIV repertoires showed narrower CDR3 length ranges. Clonal expansions arising prior to ART prevailed in the repertoire at every time point. Blood draws took place between about 2003 and 2017 and possibly involved older ART regimens.

They ran version v3.0 of the immunoSEQ assay at survey level. The repertoire was sequenced with immunoSEQ multiplex PCR; TCRdb's copy has only in-frame clones and lacks some. The profile shows 16,000 or so clones, roughly 80% of them singletons. This sequence joins TRBV30 and TRBJ2-7; D perhaps matches TRBD1 (7 bases). This receptor was identified in a man aged 25 to 45 with HIV. The sequences come from unsorted PBMCs, collected roughly 2.2 years before starting antiretroviral therapy. DNA of the CDR3: TGTGCCTGGATGGACAGGAGGGGGGTCTACGAGCAGTACTTC. This gives the protein CAWMDRRGVYEQYF. The full variable domain, in which reference TRBV30 and TRBJ2-7 provide the parts outside the CDR3, is SQTIHQWPATLVQPVGSPLSLECTVEGTSNPNLYWYRQAAGRGLQLLFYSVGIGQISSEVPQNLSASRPQDRQFILSSKKLLLSDSGFYLCAWMDRRGVYEQYFGPGTRLTVT.